Below are 2 T cell receptor beta chains sequenced from a single sample in a study of T cells in Graves' hyperthyroidism and ophthalmopathy. There were TCR beta CDR3 regions amplified from RNA transcripts. The primer set for the first-round RT-PCR of the TCR CDR3 was HTBI. TCRdb used MiXCR to reprocess the multiplex PCR reads, holding one entry per CDR3 protein. The top ten clones hold 30% of a sample with some 250,000 distinct CDR3 sequences, 13% to 15% of them seen once. Sample: blood. These TCRs come from a woman in her forties or fifties with Graves' hyperthyroidism that later progressed to Graves' ophthalmopathy.

The chain links TRBV20-1 to TRBJ1-1, with TRBD1 matching 8 bases. V trimming: 8 bases; J trimming: 0 bases; junction bases outside the gene matches: 8. There are 14 residues in the CDR3. Per germline, CDR1 DFQATT and CDR2 SNEGSKA (reference sequence). The CDR3 region has the DNA TGCAGTCAGACAGGGGACAGCATGAACACTGAAGCTTTCTTT. This translates into CSQTGDSMNTEAFF.

This clonotype was detected only a few times. The J gene is TRBJ1-4, the V gene TRBV2, with D unclear. From germline, CDR1 is SNHLY and CDR2 FYNNEI. The CDR3 is made up of 15 amino acids. Trimming took 7 bases from V and 0 from J, leaving 12 bases between them. DNA for the CDR3: TGTGCCAGCATTTTCCAGGAGGCAACTAATGAAAAACTGTTTTTT. Its protein product is CASIFQEATNEKLFF.